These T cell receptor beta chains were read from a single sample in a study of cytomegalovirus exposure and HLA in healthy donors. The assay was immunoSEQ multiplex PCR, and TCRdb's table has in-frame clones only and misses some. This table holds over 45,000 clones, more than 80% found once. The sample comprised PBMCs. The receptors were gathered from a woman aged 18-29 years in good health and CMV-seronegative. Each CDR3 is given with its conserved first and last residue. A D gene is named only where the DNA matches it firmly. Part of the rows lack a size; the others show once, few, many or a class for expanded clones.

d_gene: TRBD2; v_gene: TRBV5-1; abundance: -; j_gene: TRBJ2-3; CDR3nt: TGCGCCAGCAGCTCGGGACTAGCGGGAGTGGTAGATACGCAGTATTTT; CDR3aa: CASSSGLAGVVDTQYF
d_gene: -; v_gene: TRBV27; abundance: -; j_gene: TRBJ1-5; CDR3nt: TGTGCCAGCAGCTACGGGAGATCTAATCAGCCCCAGCATTTT; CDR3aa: CASSYGRSNQPQHF
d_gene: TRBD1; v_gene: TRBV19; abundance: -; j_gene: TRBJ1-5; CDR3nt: TGTGCCAGTAGCCCTCGACAGGGGGCTCGAAATCAGCCCCAGCATTTT; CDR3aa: CASSPRQGARNQPQHF
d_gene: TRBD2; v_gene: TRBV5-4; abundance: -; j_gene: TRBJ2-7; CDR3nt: TGTGCCAGCAGCTTCCGGGGGGGGATCTCCTACGAGCAGTACTTC; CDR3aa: CASSFRGGISYEQYF
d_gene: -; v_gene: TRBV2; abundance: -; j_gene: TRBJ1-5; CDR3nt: TGTGCCAGCAGTGAACAGGGCAATCAGCCCCAGCATTTT; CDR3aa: CASSEQGNQPQHF
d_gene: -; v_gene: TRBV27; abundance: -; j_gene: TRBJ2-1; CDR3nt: TGTGCCAGCATTGGAGGGGCCGGATACAATGAGCAGTTCTTC; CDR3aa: CASIGGAGYNEQFF
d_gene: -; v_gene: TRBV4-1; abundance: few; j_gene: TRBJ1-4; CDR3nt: TGCGCCAGCAGCCGCGGGGAGTCAACTAATGAAAAACTGTTTTTT; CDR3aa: CASSRGESTNEKLFF
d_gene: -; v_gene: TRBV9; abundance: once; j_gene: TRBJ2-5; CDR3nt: TGTGCCAGCAGCGTAGCTGGTAGTCTGGAGACCCAGTACTTC; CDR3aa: CASSVAGSLETQYF
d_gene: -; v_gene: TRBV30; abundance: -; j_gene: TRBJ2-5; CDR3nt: TGTGCCTGGAGCCTTGGGTCTCCCGGGGAGACCCAGTACTTC; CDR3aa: CAWSLGSPGETQYF
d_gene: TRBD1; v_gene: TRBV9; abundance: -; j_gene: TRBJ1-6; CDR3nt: TGTGCCAGCAGCGTCCGTGGACAGGGTTTTGGTTCACCCCTCCACTTT; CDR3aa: CASSVRGQGFGSPLHF
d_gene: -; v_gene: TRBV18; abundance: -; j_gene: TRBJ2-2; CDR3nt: TGTGCCAGCTCACCGTTTGGAGCTAGTGCTCACCCCGCGAACACCGGGGAGCTGTTTTTT; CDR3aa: CASSPFGASAHPANTGELFF
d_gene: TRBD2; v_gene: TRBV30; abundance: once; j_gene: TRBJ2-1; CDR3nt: TGTGCCTGGATATTCGCGGGAGGGAGTGAGCAGTTCTTC; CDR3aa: CAWIFAGGSEQFF
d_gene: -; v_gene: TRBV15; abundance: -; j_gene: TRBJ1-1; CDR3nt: TGTGCCACCAGCGAGTACTCAGGCACTGAAGCTTTCTTT; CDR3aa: CATSEYSGTEAFF
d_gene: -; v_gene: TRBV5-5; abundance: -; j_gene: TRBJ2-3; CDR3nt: TGTGCCAGCAGCTCGGGATCTAGCACAGATACGCAGTATTTT; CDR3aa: CASSSGSSTDTQYF
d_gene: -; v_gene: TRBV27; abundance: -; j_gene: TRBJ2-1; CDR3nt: TGTGCCAGCAGTTTCGGCAGGGGGGTTGACAATGAGCAGTTCTTC; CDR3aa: CASSFGRGVDNEQFF
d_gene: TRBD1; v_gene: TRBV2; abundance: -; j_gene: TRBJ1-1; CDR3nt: TGTGCCAGCAGGGCTTGGACAGGGGTGAACACTGAAGCTTTCTTT; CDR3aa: CASRAWTGVNTEAFF
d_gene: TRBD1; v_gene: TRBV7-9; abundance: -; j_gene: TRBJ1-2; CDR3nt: TGTGCCAGCAGCTTCTCGAGGCAGGGGGGTTCTGGCTACACCTTC; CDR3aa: CASSFSRQGGSGYTF
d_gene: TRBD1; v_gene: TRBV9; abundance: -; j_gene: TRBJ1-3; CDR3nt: TGTGCCAGCAGCGGACAGGGGCCCTTCTCTGGAAACACCATATATTTT; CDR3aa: CASSGQGPFSGNTIYF
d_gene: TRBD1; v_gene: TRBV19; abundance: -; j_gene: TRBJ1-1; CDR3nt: TGTGCCAGTAGTACACCGGGACAGGGTATAGCGGGGGCTGAAGCTTTCTTT; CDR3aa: CASSTPGQGIAGAEAFF
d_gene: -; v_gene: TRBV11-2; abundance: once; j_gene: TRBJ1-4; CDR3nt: TGTGCCAGCAGCTTAAGCCCTGGTTACAGTACTAATGAAAAACTGTTTTTT; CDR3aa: CASSLSPGYSTNEKLFF
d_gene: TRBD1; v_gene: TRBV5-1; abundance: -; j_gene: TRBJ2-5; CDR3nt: TGCGCCAGCAGTCGTTCAGGGGGCGATGAGACCCAGTACTTC; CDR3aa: CASSRSGGDETQYF
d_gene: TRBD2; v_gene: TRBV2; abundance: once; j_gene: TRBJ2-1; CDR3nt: TGTGCCAGCAATTTGGGACTAGCGGCCTACAATGAGCAGTTCTTC; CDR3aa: CASNLGLAAYNEQFF
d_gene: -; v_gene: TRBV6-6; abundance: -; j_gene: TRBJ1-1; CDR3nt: TGTGCCAGCAGTCAGATAGGGGACACTGAAGCTTTCTTT; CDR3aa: CASSQIGDTEAFF
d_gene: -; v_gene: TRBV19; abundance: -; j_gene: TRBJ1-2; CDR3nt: TGTGCCAGTAGCTCCGCGGAGCGGACTGGCTACACCTTC; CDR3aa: CASSSAERTGYTF
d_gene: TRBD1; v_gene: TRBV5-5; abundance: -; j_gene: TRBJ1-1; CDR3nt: TGTGCCAGCAGCTATGGACAGGCAACAATGAACACTGAAGCTTTCTTT; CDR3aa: CASSYGQATMNTEAFF
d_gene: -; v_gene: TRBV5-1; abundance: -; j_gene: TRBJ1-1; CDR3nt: TGCGCCAGCAGCCCGAATGGGGGGGGCGTTGGCACTGAAGCTTTCTTT; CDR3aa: CASSPNGGGVGTEAFF
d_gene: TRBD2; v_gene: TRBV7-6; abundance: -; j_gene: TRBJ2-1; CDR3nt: TGTGCCAGCAGCTTAGATGGGACTATCTACAATGAGCAGTTCTTC; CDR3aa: CASSLDGTIYNEQFF